Listed below are T cell receptor beta chains from one sample, sequenced in a study of control samples from healthy donors and cancer patients. Assay: immunoSEQ multiplex PCR; the TCRdb copy retains only in-frame clones and omits some. The table gives approximately 190,000 clones; the top ten clones make up 2% to 2.5% of it. Input material: blood. These receptors originate from a woman aged 25 to 39 in good health. The CDR3 runs from the conserved cysteine through the conserved F or W.

CASSQDPGGAGGYTF 15 TRBJ1-2 TRBV4-1
CASSKEGTGDQPQHF 15 TRBJ1-5 TRBV21-1
CASSLGQAHSNQSQHF 16 TRBJ1-5 TRBV7-6
CASSPPGGNTIYF 13 TRBJ1-3 TRBV9
CASSEQQGSYGYTF 14 TRBJ1-2 TRBV19
CASSQGLGQGGPSGNSPLHF 20 TRBJ1-6 TRBV4-3
CASSPAGGASEAFF 14 TRBJ1-1 TRBV5-1
CASSHWDRAANTEAFF 16 TRBJ1-1 TRBV3-1/TRBV3-2
CAGSQGEDQPQHF 13 TRBJ1-5 TRBV6-5
CASSPIHGTGETDTQYF 17 TRBJ2-3 TRBV3-1/TRBV3-2
CASSSASGANVLTF 14 TRBJ2-6 TRBV5-1
CASSQGGGYQPQHF 14 TRBJ1-5 TRBV18
CASSLMGMAFF 11 TRBJ1-1 TRBV5-6
CATWGNSYEQYF 12 TRBJ2-7 TRBV10-2
CAWSVGLQETQYF 13 TRBJ2-5 TRBV30
CAIEGWGEAGELFF 14 TRBJ2-2 TRBV14
CASSLKGGGTEAFF 14 TRBJ1-1 TRBV28
CASSDSGGGTDTQYF 15 TRBJ2-3 TRBV6-4
CASSVSSENEAFF 13 TRBJ1-1 TRBV5-6
CASSNLLTGGLGEQFF 16 TRBJ2-1 TRBV21-1
CAISGTGATEAFF 13 TRBJ1-1 TRBV10-3